These 27 T cell receptor beta chains originate from one sample sequenced in a study of T cell repertoires in cytomegalovirus infection. Their antigens are not known. Via MiXCR, TCRdb re-called the reads, giving one row per CDR3 protein. The table includes 300,000 or so distinct CDR3 sequences, more than 20% detected once. The sequenced sample was cultured PBMCs, obtained from culture after CMV antigen stimulation. The receptors stem from a human donor in good health (CMV status not recorded). Some clones in this sample may be carry-over from other donors' samples.

The sample holds many counts of this clonotype. J is TRBJ2-3 and V is TRBV7-2; 7 nucleotides align to TRBD2. This CDR3 has 16 residues. With 1 base clipped from V and 11 bases from J, the junction kept 15 bases outside the gene matches. CDR1 SGHTA and CDR2 FQGNSA come from the germline V gene. The CDR3 nucleotides read TGTGCCAGCAGCTTAGTTGGTGGGAGGGCCTACCGTGGGCAGTATTTT. Residues: CASSLVGGRAYRGQYF.

Only a few counts were recorded for this clonotype. The rearrangement links TRBV12-3 or TRBV12-4 to TRBJ1-5; 7 bases map to TRBD1. J lost 3 bases, V lost 7 bases, and 6 bases had no gene match. The CDR3 contains 14 residues. CDR3 nucleotides: TGTGCCAGCAATGAAGAGGGGGCCAATCAGCCCCAGCATTTT. Translated, it gives CASNEEGANQPQHF.

The chain combines TRBV20-1 with TRBJ2-3; a weak D match, TRBD2 (6 bases). Trimming took off 0 bases at V and 0 bases at J, with 10 bases between the two ends. In germline, CDR1 is DFQATT, CDR2 SNEGSKA (reference sequence). The CDR3 spans 15 residues. This chain's CDR3 is CSAREGGQSTDTQYF. The CDR3 nucleotides read TGCAGTGCTAGAGAGGGGGGTCAAAGCACAGATACGCAGTATTTT.

This clonotype was recorded many times. The chain links TRBV11-2 to TRBJ1-3; 9 nucleotides match TRBD1. Germline CDR1 reads SGHAT; CDR2 reads FQNNGV. Losses at the gene ends were 5 bases for V and 1 base for J; bases not matched to a gene: 3. The CDR3 spans 15 residues. The CDR3 spells CASSIQGASGNTIYF. The CDR3, as DNA: TGTGCCAGCAGCATACAGGGGGCTTCTGGAAACACCATATATTTT. The entire variable domain, with the rest obtained from reference TRBV11-2 and TRBJ1-3, is as follows: EAGVAQSPRYKIIEKRQSVAFWCNPISGHATLYWYQQILGQGPKLLIQFQNNGVVDDSQLPKDRFSAERLKGVDSTLKIQPAKLEDSAVYLCASSIQGASGNTIYFGEGSWLTVV.

This clonotype was counted ten times or more. The junction departs from the called germline gene at one end, perhaps through a read error. V gene TRBV6-5 combines with J gene TRBJ2-7; 7 bases agree with TRBD1. This CDR3 spans 14 amino acids. Germline CDR1 reads MNHEY; CDR2 reads SVGAGI. Here the CDR3 reads CASSAAGTAKRTNF. Written as DNA, the CDR3 is TGTGCCAGCAGTGCCGCCGGGACAGCAAAACGCACAAACTTC.

The V call is TRBV30, the J call TRBJ2-3; 12 bases fit TRBD2. CDR3 length equals 16 residues. J gave up 6 bases and V 2 bases, and 9 bases lay outside the gene matches. CDR1 and CDR2 from the germline V gene are GTSNPN and SVGIG (reference sequence). The CDR3 here is CAWSSTSGRNRDTQYF. CDR3 nucleotide sequence: TGTGCCTGGAGTTCGACTAGCGGGAGAAATCGCGATACGCAGTATTTT.

This clonotype occurred many times. This chain links TRBV7-2 with TRBJ2-3; D gene ambiguous. The CDR3 runs to 13 residues. V shed 1 base and J shed 6 bases, with 8 bases lying between them. CDR1 and CDR2 from the germline V gene are SGHTA and FQGNSA. CDR3 region: CASSLGARDTQYF. The CDR3 DNA follows: TGTGCCAGCAGCTTAGGGGCGCGGGATACGCAGTATTTT.

The chain carries TRBV28 and TRBJ1-1; D remains unclear. CDR1 MDHEN and CDR2 SYDVKM come from the germline V gene. This CDR3 has 11 amino acids. V lost 5 bases, J lost 8 bases, and 9 bases lay in between. The CDR3 sequence is CASSMDGEAFF. The DNA of the CDR3 is TGTGCCAGCAGTATGGACGGGGAAGCTTTCTTT.

In this sample, this clonotype turned up a few times. The rearrangement joins TRBV10-2 to TRBJ1-5; D is unresolved. The ends were cut back, 10 bases at V and 4 bases at J, with 14 bases in the middle. The CDR3 is 13 amino acids. Germline V gives CDR1 WSHSY, CDR2 SAAADI. The CDR3 loop reads CATQRGGNQPQHF. The CDR3 bases are TGCGCCACCCAGCGGGGAGGGAATCAGCCCCAGCATTTT.

This chain uses TRBV29-1 with TRBJ1-2; TRBD1 might be the D (6 bases). V was clipped by 4 bases and J by 3 bases, with 9 bases between them. The CDR3 has 12 amino acids. Germline loops: CDR1 SQVTM, CDR2 ANQGSEA. The CDR3 DNA reads TGCAGCGTTGCCAGGGGAGACTATGGCTACACCTTC. It yields the protein CSVARGDYGYTF.

The rearrangement links TRBV7-9 to TRBJ2-7; TRBD1 aligns across 9 bases. Germline trimming cut 9 bases from V and 0 bases from J; bases unmatched to any gene: 15. The CDR3 is made up of 17 amino acids. In germline, CDR1 is SEHNR, CDR2 FQNEAQ (reference sequence). The CDR3 spells CASLIYPGTGNSYEQYF. Written as DNA, the CDR3 is TGTGCCAGTCTCATTTACCCGGGGACAGGGAACTCCTACGAGCAGTACTTC.

The table lists this clonotype with a few counts. This chain uses TRBV7-3 with TRBJ2-1; D might be TRBD1 or TRBD2, each matching 5 bases. The CDR3 length is 15 residues. V dropped 6 bases and J dropped 10 bases, with 22 bases sitting between them. Germline loops: CDR1 SGHTA, CDR2 FQGTGA. The CDR3 loop is CASSSTGTTLGEQFF. CDR3 bases: TGTGCCAGCAGTTCCACGGGGACCACCCTGGGGGAGCAGTTCTTC.

In its sample, this clonotype was seen once. The genes are TRBV13 and TRBJ2-1, with 9 bases lining up with TRBD2. CDR1 and CDR2 from the germline V gene are PRHDT and FYEKMQ (reference sequence). Losses at the gene ends were 1 base for V and 2 bases for J; bases not matched to a gene: 3. The CDR3 totals 16 residues. The CDR3 is CASSLDSGRTYNEQFF. The CDR3 DNA reads as TGTGCCAGCAGCTTAGACAGCGGGAGGACCTACAATGAGCAGTTCTTC.

This chain links TRBV7-9 with TRBJ1-1; TRBD1 is a possible D gene (5 bases). The germline V gene has CDR1 SEHNR and CDR2 FQNEAQ (reference sequence). This CDR3 region has 15 residues. The V end was cut by 5 bases, the J end by 1 base, with 14 bases between. In DNA, the CDR3 is TGTGCCAGCAGCCCGTTGGGACTGACGAACACTGAAGCTTTCTTT. Translation: CASSPLGLTNTEAFF.

This chain links TRBV12-3 or TRBV12-4 with TRBJ1-1; D is uncertain. The V gene lost 4 bases and the J gene lost 4 bases, with 16 bases spanning the gap. This CDR3 is 15 amino acids long. CDR3 DNA sequence: TGTGCCAGCAGTTCCAAGGGTGGCGGGTCCACTGAAGCTTTCTTT. Translated: CASSSKGGGSTEAFF.

The CDR3 here is CASRPQGLAPTDTQYF. The CDR3 coding sequence is TGTGCCAGCAGGCCGCAAGGACTAGCTCCAACAGATACGCAGTATTTT. The genes are TRBV12-3 or TRBV12-4 and TRBJ2-3; 8 nucleotides agree with TRBD2. J lost 3 bases, V lost 6 bases, and 11 bases had no gene match. The CDR3 runs 16 residues.

This clonotype has a count of ten or more. The J gene is TRBJ2-7, the V gene TRBV6-2 or TRBV6-3, with D unclear. CDR1 is MNHEY and CDR2 is SVGEGT in the germline V gene. This CDR3 has 13 residues. Trimming left V 6 bases short and J 2 bases short, with 11 bases between. The CDR3 protein is CASRIRATYEQYF. The DNA of the CDR3 is TGTGCCAGCAGGATACGGGCGACCTACGAGCAGTACTTC.

This clonotype has more than one count but fewer than ten. The gene calls are TRBV20-1 and TRBJ2-2; 9 bases are a match to TRBD2. The J segment lost 7 bases and the V segment lost 0 bases, leaving 3 bases of the junction unmatched. CDR1 and CDR2 from the germline V gene are DFQATT and SNEGSKA (reference sequence). The CDR3 spans 14 residues. The DNA of the CDR3 is TGCAGTGCTAGAGACCTAGCGGGGATCGGGGAGCTGTTTTTT. Protein product: CSARDLAGIGELFF.

At least ten counts were recorded for this clonotype. V is TRBV7-2 and J is TRBJ1-1, with TRBD1 as a possible D gene (5 bases). Germline assignment: CDR1 SGHTA and CDR2 FQGNSA. V lost 2 bases, J lost 8 bases, and 15 bases lay in between. CDR3 size: 14 residues. CDR3 bases: TGTGCCAGCAGCTTAACCGGAGGGCAGGGAGAAGCTTTCTTT. This codes for CASSLTGGQGEAFF. The complete variable domain, with remaining parts taken from reference TRBV7-2 and TRBJ1-1, reads GAGVSQSPSNKVTEKGKDVELRCDPISGHTALYWYRQSLGQGLEFLIYFQGNSAPDKSGLPSDRFSAERTGGSVSTLTIQRTQQEDSAVYLCASSLTGGQGEAFFGQGTRLTVV.

At least ten counts were recorded for this clonotype. The chain couples TRBV7-2 to TRBJ2-5; TRBD1 agrees at 7 bases. With 6 bases clipped from V and 4 bases from J, the junction kept 8 bases outside the gene matches. The CDR3 is 14 residues long. Germline V gene sequence: CDR1 SGHTA, CDR2 FQGNSA. The CDR3 here is CASRPDRERETQYF. The CDR3 nucleotides are TGTGCCAGCAGACCCGACAGGGAAAGAGAGACCCAGTACTTC. The full variable domain, its missing parts supplied by reference TRBV7-2 and TRBJ2-5, is GAGVSQSPSNKVTEKGKDVELRCDPISGHTALYWYRQSLGQGLEFLIYFQGNSAPDKSGLPSDRFSAERTGGSVSTLTIQRTQQEDSAVYLCASRPDRERETQYFGPGTRLLVL.

The V and J genes are TRBV4-1 and TRBJ2-4; D gene uncertain. CDR3 length: 11 amino acids. CDR1 MGHRA and CDR2 YSYEKL come from the germline V gene. The V gene lost 2 bases and the J gene lost 15 bases, with 11 bases spanning the gap. The CDR3 is CASSQLGLRYF. The CDR3 bases are TGCGCCAGCAGCCAACTGGGGTTGCGGTACTTC.

The chain is built from TRBV27 and TRBJ1-2; no reliable D call. The CDR3 has 15 amino acids. Germline values: CDR1 MNHEY, CDR2 SMNVEV (reference sequence). Trimming removed 5 bases at V and 3 bases at J, with 16 bases between. The CDR3 here is CASSTHMGWDYGYTF. CDR3 coding DNA: TGTGCCAGCAGTACACACATGGGCTGGGACTATGGCTACACCTTC.

In regard to this clonotype: Mismatch with germline at one junction end may stem from a read error. The V call is TRBV2, the J call TRBJ1-1; TRBD1 agrees at 7 bases. CDR1 is SNHLY, CDR2 FYNNEI, per germline. The CDR3 totals 11 residues. The CDR3 here is CASSEAVGTAF. The CDR3 region has the DNA TGTGCCAGCAGTGAAGCAGTCGGGACAGCCTTT.

As to this clonotype: A single base separates this from a much larger clone, so it may be a read error. The chain uses TRBV7-2 and TRBJ2-1; 7 bases agree with TRBD1. Looked up from germline, CDR1 is SGHTA and CDR2 is FQGNSA. The CDR3 has 15 amino acids. The DNA for the CDR3 is TGTGCCAGCAGCATCCTAGGACAGGCTTACAATGCGCAGTTCTTC. Protein product: CASSILGQAYNAQFF.

This clonotype showed up just a few times. The V call is TRBV9, the J call TRBJ1-3; tentative D call: TRBD1 (6 bases). The CDR3 is 16 residues long. Between the trimmed V and J ends, which lost 3 bases and 0 bases, there was a span of 13 bases. The germline gives CDR1 SGDLS, CDR2 YYNGEE. The CDR3 sequence is CASSAGAGGSGNTIYF. The CDR3 DNA sequence: TGTGCCAGCAGCGCGGGGGCAGGTGGCTCTGGAAACACCATATATTTT.

The chain employs TRBV11-2 and TRBJ1-2, with 12 bases aligning to TRBD1. V lost 5 bases to trimming and J lost 7 bases; unmatched junction nucleotides: 11. This CDR3 region has 16 residues. Germline V lookup: CDR1 SGHAT, CDR2 FQNNGV. The CDR3 protein is CASSPRGTGGWSGYTF. CDR3 bases: TGTGCCAGCAGCCCCCGGGGGACAGGGGGCTGGAGTGGCTACACCTTC.

This clonotype was observed a few times. The chain carries TRBV19 and TRBJ1-2, with D possibly TRBD1 on 6 matching bases. Looked up from germline, CDR1 is LNHDA and CDR2 is SQIVND (reference sequence). The CDR3 contains 15 residues. V was cut by 4 bases and J by 4 bases, with 16 bases left in between. The CDR3 DNA is TGTGCCAGTAGTACAGGGGATTCGGTTGGCTATGGCTACACCTTC. Translated, it gives CASSTGDSVGYGYTF.